The text below deals with one TCR beta chain. This specimen comes from a study of blood T cell repertoires in COVID-19. Study information: Donors in the United States, Italy and Spain gave samples during acute or convalescent COVID-19. Sources were T cells, B-cell-depleted T cells, or PBMCs; the material itself was cDNA or gDNA.

Germline-derived CDR1 and CDR2 are MGHRA and YSYEKL. This CDR3 spans 17 amino acids. V shed 0 bases and J 3 bases; nucleotides not matched to a gene: 11. In the original processing: Amplification with reference gene primers provided the estimates of nucleated cell counts. Repertoires were generated with immunoSEQ multiplex PCR, while TCRdb's copy carries only in-frame clones and drops some. That table furnishes V, J and clone size, whereas the DNA furnished D and trimming. The repertoire includes 650,000 to 800,000 clones, 85% to 90% of them detected once, and more than 0.25% sits in the top ten. The chain uses TRBV4-1 and TRBJ2-7; 7 positions agree with TRBD1. The sequenced sample consisted of peripheral blood. The source is a woman between 18 and 29 years old with acute or convalescent COVID-19. The CDR3 reads CASSQDNRGAVSYEQYF. The CDR3 nucleotides are TGCGCCAGCAGCCAAGATAACAGGGGCGCGGTCAGCTACGAGCAGTACTTC.